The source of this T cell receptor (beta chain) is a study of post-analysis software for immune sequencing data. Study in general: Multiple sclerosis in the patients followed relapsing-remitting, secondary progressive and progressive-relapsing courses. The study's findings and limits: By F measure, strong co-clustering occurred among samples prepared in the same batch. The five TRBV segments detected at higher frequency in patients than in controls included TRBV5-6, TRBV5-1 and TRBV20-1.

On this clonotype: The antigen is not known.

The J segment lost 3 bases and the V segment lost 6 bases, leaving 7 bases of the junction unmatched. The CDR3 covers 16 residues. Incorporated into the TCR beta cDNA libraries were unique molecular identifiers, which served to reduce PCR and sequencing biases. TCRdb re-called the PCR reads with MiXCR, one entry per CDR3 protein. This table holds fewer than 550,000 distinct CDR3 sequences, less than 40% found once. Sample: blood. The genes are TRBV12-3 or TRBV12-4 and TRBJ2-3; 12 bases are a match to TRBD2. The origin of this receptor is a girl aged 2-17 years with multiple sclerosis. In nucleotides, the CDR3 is TGTGCCAGCAGCCCCCTCGGGACTAGCGGGACAGATACGCAGTATTTT. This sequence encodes CASSPLGTSGTDTQYF.